Listed below are T cell receptor beta chains from one sample, sequenced in a study of blood T cell repertoires in COVID-19. Only in-frame clones appear in the TCRdb table, and some are missing; sequencing was by immunoSEQ multiplex PCR. The repertoire holds a few hundred thousand clones, with roughly four fifths as singletons. Sequencing was performed on PBMCs or T cells enriched from blood (not recorded which). The source of these receptors is a man aged 40-50 years who had recovered from COVID-19. Each CDR3 is given with its conserved first and last residue. D genes are given only for firm matches. Expanded clones get a size class; other rows say once, few or many, or leave the size out.

>TRBD2|TRBJ2-5|TRBV19|NA
TGTGCCAGTAGTCGGACTAGCGGGAGGGTGGAGACCCAGTACTTC
CASSRTSGRVETQYF
>NA|TRBJ2-6|TRBV5-4|NA
TGTGCCAGCAGGCGCTCTGGGGCCAACGTCCTGACTTTC
CASRRSGANVLTF
>TRBD1|TRBJ1-2|TRBV4-1|NA
TGCGCCAGCAGCCAATTACGACAGGGTTTCCAGAATGGCTACACCTTC
CASSQLRQGFQNGYTF
>NA|TRBJ2-5|TRBV10-1|NA
TGCGCCAGCAGTGATACAGGGTTGGAGACCCAGTACTTC
CASSDTGLETQYF
>NA|TRBJ1-2|TRBV24-1|NA
TGTGCCACCAGTGCGGGACATAAGTCTGGCTACACCTTC
CATSAGHKSGYTF
>TRBD1|TRBJ2-7|TRBV4-1|NA
TGCGCCAGCAGCCAAGAGGTGACAGGGGATAGCACCTACGAGCAGTACTTC
CASSQEVTGDSTYEQYF
>NA|TRBJ1-1|TRBV19|NA
TGTGCCAGTAGCATTTCGGAGGGCAAAGCTTTCTTT
CASSISEGKAFF
>TRBD1|TRBJ2-1|TRBV29-1|NA
TGCAGCGCGGGACAGGACTCCTACAATGAGCAGTTCTTC
CSAGQDSYNEQFF
>TRBD2|TRBJ2-1|TRBV6-5|NA
TGTGCCAGCATGGGAGGGATCAATGAGCAGTTCTTC
CASMGGINEQFF
>NA|TRBJ2-6|TRBV27|NA
TGTGCCAGCAGAAAGCAGGGGACCGGGGCCAACGTCCTGACTTTC
CASRKQGTGANVLTF
>NA|TRBJ2-1|TRBV7-3|NA
TGTGCCAGCAGCCGCGGGACTGGCAATGAGCAGTTCTTC
CASSRGTGNEQFF
>NA|TRBJ1-1|TRBV9|NA
TGTGCCAGCAGCGTAGAGCCCGCCGACACTGAAGCTTTCTTT
CASSVEPADTEAFF
>TRBD1|TRBJ2-5|TRBV24-1|NA
TGTGCCACCAGTGATTTCGGACAGGGAAGGGAGACCCAGTACTTC
CATSDFGQGRETQYF
>TRBD1|TRBJ2-3|TRBV5-1|once
TGCGCCAGCAGCTTGACAGGGGATCCAAATACGCAGTATTTT
CASSLTGDPNTQYF
>NA|TRBJ2-3|TRBV6-4|few
TGTGCCAGCAGTCCCGAGGGAGCAAGTACGCAGTATTTT
CASSPEGASTQYF
>NA|TRBJ1-1|TRBV6-6|NA
TGTGCCAGCTTAAACAGGGAGGGGGGTACTGAAGCTTTCTTT
CASLNREGGTEAFF
>TRBD1|TRBJ1-5|TRBV6-1|NA
TGTGCCAGCAGTGAACAGGACAGGGGGAATCAGCCCCAGCATTTT
CASSEQDRGNQPQHF
>TRBD1|TRBJ2-3|TRBV6-1|NA
TGTGCCAGCAGTGCCCGGTCAGGGGGCCTGTCTACAGATACGCAGTATTTT
CASSARSGGLSTDTQYF
>NA|TRBJ2-7|TRBV6-6|NA
TGTGCCAGCAGTTCTCCAGGCTACGAGCAGTACTTC
CASSSPGYEQYF
>NA|TRBJ2-2|TRBV4-2|NA
TGTGCCAGCAGCCCATCCGAGGGCTCCCCCATCGGGGAGCTGTTTTTT
CASSPSEGSPIGELFF
>NA|TRBJ1-6|TRBV10-3|NA
TGTGCCATCAGTGAGTCCGGTCCGGGGGTTTCACCCCTCCACTTT
CAISESGPGVSPLHF
>NA|TRBJ1-5|TRBV5-4|NA
TGTGCCAGCAGCTTTACTTTAATTGATAGCAATCAGCCCCAGCATTTT
CASSFTLIDSNQPQHF
>TRBD1|TRBJ2-7|TRBV5-4|NA
TGTGCCAGCAGCTTGGACAGGGGCGCCTACGAGCAGTACTTC
CASSLDRGAYEQYF
>NA|TRBJ2-5|TRBV5-1|NA
TGCGCCAGCACCACTGATACAGGGAATACAGAGACCCAGTACTTC
CASTTDTGNTETQYF
>TRBD1|TRBJ2-7|TRBV6-5|NA
TGTGCCAGCAGCGTGGACAGGGACAGGCTCGGGCAGTACTTC
CASSVDRDRLGQYF
>TRBD1|TRBJ1-6|TRBV3-1/TRBV3-2|NA
TGTGCCAGCAGCCCCAGAGGACAGGATAATTCACCCCTCCACTTT
CASSPRGQDNSPLHF
>TRBD1|TRBJ1-2|TRBV28|NA
TGTGCCAGCGGCGACAGGGGGCTTGTTGGCTACACCTTC
CASGDRGLVGYTF